This T cell receptor beta chain is drawn from a study of T cell responses to AZD1222 COVID-19 vaccine. For this clone: Its antigen is currently unknown. The sample holds other DNA sequences that translate to the same CDR3.

Study results and caveats: Breadth and depth of Spike-specific TCRs rose after two AZD1222 doses. Reports indicate that nearly half of spike-specific TCRs are directed at unmutated variant regions. Researchers took repertoire samples only after the peak T cell response had come.

V was clipped by 2 bases and J by 2 bases; unmatched bases: 2. CDR1 SGHRS and CDR2 YFSETQ come from the germline V gene. The CDR3 is made up of 15 amino acids. Profiling relied on immunoSEQ multiplex PCR, and the TCRdb table lists in-frame clones only, not all of them. The data hold fewer than 120,000 clones, with approximately 90% observed a single time. The sequences come from peripheral blood, collected 28 days after the second AZD1222 dose. The clonotype was recovered from an adult who received the AZD1222 COVID-19 vaccine. V gene TRBV5-1 combines with J gene TRBJ1-4; the match to TRBD1 covers 8 bases. CDR3 bases: TGCGCCAGCAGCTTAGGACAGGGTACTAATGAAAAACTGTTTTTT. It codes for CASSLGQGTNEKLFF.